This TCR beta chain was obtained from a study of blood T cell repertoires in COVID-19. Study information: From the United States, Italy and Spain came samples of acute and convalescent COVID-19. Sources were T cells, B-cell-depleted T cells, or PBMCs; the material itself was cDNA or gDNA.

Here immunoSEQ multiplex PCR was the method, and the copy in TCRdb shows in-frame clones only, minus some. The sample lists approximately 220,000 clones; about four fifths were seen once. Germline lookup yields CDR1 ENHRY and CDR2 SYGVKD. CDR3 size: 17 residues. J lost 5 bases, V lost 0 bases, and 8 bases had no gene match. Study members were between about 18 and 100 years old and lived in 25 or so US regions. Allocation to cohorts depended on clinical history reported by the participants. The chain carries TRBV10-3 and TRBJ1-1; 11 positions match TRBD1. The source is a woman in her forties or fifties who had been exposed to COVID-19. The sample was PBMCs or T cells enriched from blood (not recorded which). CDR3 DNA sequence: TGTGCCATCAGTGAGTCTCGGGTCGGGACAGGGGGGACTGAAGCTTTCTTT. Its protein is CAISESRVGTGGTEAFF.